The clone carrying this TCR beta chain was picked up many times. Its target is not known. The entry originates in a study of T cell responses to AZD1222 COVID-19 vaccine. Study-wide findings and caveats: Vaccine-associated CD4 TCRs spanned spike, dominant at 160-218 and 743-854.

This CDR3 has 14 amino acids. Germline values: CDR1 LNHNV, CDR2 YYDKDF (reference sequence). Between the trimmed V and J ends, which lost 2 bases and 0 bases, there was a span of 5 bases. Generated by immunoSEQ multiplex PCR, the TCRdb table keeps only in-frame clones and is missing some. The repertoire holds around 120,000 clones, with about 90% as singletons. Sequences were derived from peripheral blood, sampled on day 0 of AZD1222 vaccination. This sequence originates from an adult in good health. V and J are TRBV15 and TRBJ1-3, with D unclear. Here the CDR3 reads CATSRRGSGNTIYF. In nucleotides, the CDR3 is TGTGCCACCAGCAGACGCGGCTCTGGAAACACCATATATTTT.